What follows are 7 T cell receptor beta chains derived from one specimen sequenced in a study of cytomegalovirus exposure and HLA in healthy donors. This PCR relied on a set of 60 Vbeta primers and 13 Jbeta primers. Clones were sequenced by immunoSEQ multiplex PCR, and TCRdb holds only the in-frame ones, with some missing. The data hold 150,000 to 170,000 clones, with 80% observed a single time. Material for sequencing was PBMCs. The source is a woman between 35 and 50 years old in good health and CMV-seropositive.

This sequence joins TRBV7-9 and TRBJ2-7, with D unclear. In germline, CDR1 is SEHNR, CDR2 FQNEAQ (reference sequence). V lost 2 bases and J 8 bases, leaving 13 bases between the germline ends. The CDR3 is 13 residues long. CDR3 in amino acids: CASSLTVRIQQYF. The CDR3 region has the DNA TGTGCCAGCAGCTTAACGGTGCGAATCCAGCAGTACTTC.

The V gene is TRBV4-1, the J gene TRBJ2-1; D is unresolved. The CDR3 has 13 residues. Per the germline V gene, CDR1 is MGHRA and CDR2 is YSYEKL. V gave up 4 bases and J gave up 8 bases, with 12 bases separating them. The CDR3 loop reads CASSLAVPDEQFF. The CDR3 DNA reads as TGCGCCAGCAGCCTCGCCGTGCCGGATGAGCAGTTCTTC.

The chain links TRBV5-4 to TRBJ2-1; 9 nucleotides align to TRBD1. Germline CDR1 is SGHNT and CDR2 is YYREEE (reference sequence). CDR3 size: 14 residues. V was clipped by 2 bases and J by 12 bases; unmatched bases: 9. As DNA, the CDR3 is TGTGCCAGCAGCTTCCGGGACAGGGTTATGTTGCAGTTCTTC. Encoded protein: CASSFRDRVMLQFF.

The chain is built from TRBV28 and TRBJ1-4; 7 positions match TRBD1. The CDR3 length is 15 residues. The J segment lost 2 bases and the V segment lost 8 bases, leaving 8 bases of the junction unmatched. The V gene's germline CDR1 is MDHEN and CDR2 SYDVKM. The CDR3 DNA reads as TGTGCCAGCGCACTTGGACAGGTCACTAATGAAAAACTGTTTTTT. Translation gives CASALGQVTNEKLFF.

The chain combines TRBV5-1 with TRBJ2-5; TRBD2 matches 7 bases. The better agreement between TRBJ2-7 and the DNA end casts doubt on the J call. The CDR3 is 14 amino acids. Germline V lookup: CDR1 SGHRS, CDR2 YFSETQ. The chain's CDR3 is CASSLDGGTYEQYF. As DNA, the CDR3 is TGCGCCAGCAGCTTGGACGGGGGGACCTACGAGCAGTACTTC.

CDR3 bases: TGTGCCTGGAGTGGACAGGGGGCGCGGGGCTATGGCTACACCTTC. This codes for CAWSGQGARGYGYTF. V gene TRBV30 combines with J gene TRBJ1-2, with 10 bases that match TRBD1. The CDR3 totals 15 residues. Looked up from germline, CDR1 is GTSNPN and CDR2 is SVGIG (reference sequence). V was clipped by 1 base and J by 4 bases; unmatched bases: 6.

This chain connects TRBV6-5 to TRBJ2-7; D gene ambiguous. V lost 8 bases, J lost 0 bases, and 8 bases lay in between. The CDR3 extends over 12 amino acids. The V gene's germline CDR1 is MNHEY and CDR2 SVGAGI. The CDR3 loop is CASAQSSYEQYF. The CDR3 DNA sequence: TGTGCCAGCGCACAGAGCTCCTACGAGCAGTACTTC.